What follows describes a single T cell receptor (beta chain). This record comes from a study of blood T cell repertoires in COVID-19. Overall study context: From the United States, Italy and Spain came samples of acute and convalescent COVID-19. T cells, B-cell-depleted T cells, or PBMCs supplied cDNA or gDNA.

Germline lookup yields CDR1 MNHEY and CDR2 SVGAGI. The V gene end was trimmed by 2 bases and the J gene end by 0 bases; junction bases not matched to a gene: 4. The CDR3 loop spans 16 amino acids. Methods used by the authors: Reference gene primer amplification gave nucleated cell count estimates. This table comes from immunoSEQ multiplex PCR, and its TCRdb copy is limited to in-frame clones, with some not included. D and trimming were read from the DNA, whereas the V and J calls and clone size are those reported in that table. The top ten clones hold about 18% of a sample with approximately 75,000 clones, roughly 83% of them seen once.

Sequences were obtained from peripheral blood. The sequence was collected from a woman over 75 with acute or convalescent COVID-19. This chain links TRBV6-5 with TRBJ1-2, with TRBD1 matching over 9 bases. CDR3 loop: CASSYAGDRANYGYTF. CDR3 DNA sequence: TGTGCCAGCAGTTACGCCGGGGACAGGGCTAACTATGGCTACACCTTC.